This is a list of T cell receptor beta chains from one sample in a study of blood T cell repertoires in COVID-19. TCRdb's table, derived via immunoSEQ multiplex PCR, lists solely in-frame clones and lacks some. The table lists about 110,000 clones, approximately 80% of them singletons. Source material: peripheral blood. The receptors shown here come from an older woman with acute or convalescent COVID-19. Both conserved end residues are part of each CDR3. A D gene is named only where the DNA matches it firmly. Clone size, where shown, is once, few, many, or a class for clones that have expanded.

CDR3aa	CDR3nt	v_gene	j_gene	d_gene	abundance
CASSGGPWTGELFF	TGCGCCAGCAGTGGCGGGCCGTGGACCGGGGAGCTGTTTTTT	TRBV10-1	TRBJ2-2	.	.
CASSQGSGTGVLGSNEKLFF	TGCGCCAGCAGCCAAGGATCCGGGACAGGGGTGTTAGGGTCTAATGAAAAACTGTTTTTT	TRBV4-1	TRBJ1-4	TRBD1	.
CATSDQRGSYNEQFF	TGTGCCACCAGTGATCAAAGAGGCTCCTACAATGAGCAGTTCTTC	TRBV24-1	TRBJ2-1	.	.
CASSRRAGSRGLSGANVLTF	TGCGCCAGCAGCCGCAGAGCTGGAAGTAGGGGACTATCTGGGGCCAACGTCCTGACTTTC	TRBV4-3	TRBJ2-6	TRBD2	once
CASSPYVQGGQPQHF	TGTGCCAGTAGCCCATACGTGCAGGGAGGGCAGCCCCAGCATTTT	TRBV19	TRBJ1-5	.	.
CASSDPFLSPLHF	TGTGCCAGCAGTGACCCCTTCCTTTCACCCCTCCACTTT	TRBV6-1	TRBJ1-6	.	.
CAISESRAGGTTDTQYF	TGTGCCATCAGTGAGTCGAGAGCGGGGGGTACCACAGATACGCAGTATTTT	TRBV10-3	TRBJ2-3	TRBD2	.
CASTLRQGYNEQFF	TGTGCCAGCACCCTAAGACAGGGGTACAATGAGCAGTTCTTC	TRBV27	TRBJ2-1	TRBD1	.
CASSNLAGFTDTQYF	TGTGCCAGCAGTAACCTAGCGGGGTTCACAGATACGCAGTATTTT	TRBV6-2/TRBV6-3	TRBJ2-3	TRBD2	.
CASSLQSNTEAFF	TGTGCCAGCAGCTTACAGTCGAACACTGAAGCTTTCTTT	TRBV7-3	TRBJ1-1	.	.
CSASKPSGSPQQYF	TGCAGTGCTAGTAAGCCTAGCGGGAGCCCCCAGCAGTACTTC	TRBV20-1	TRBJ2-7	TRBD2	.
CATSDRTTGTDNNEQFF	TGTGCCACCAGTGACAGAACCACCGGGACAGATAACAATGAGCAGTTCTTC	TRBV24-1	TRBJ2-1	TRBD1	.
CASTQGVAGNTIYF	TGTGCCAGCACACAGGGGGTCGCTGGAAACACCATATATTTT	TRBV2	TRBJ1-3	TRBD1	few
CASSPDRGYTIYF	TGTGCCAGCAGTCCCGACAGGGGGTACACCATATATTTT	TRBV6-6	TRBJ1-3	TRBD1	.
CASSSDRDNEQFF	TGTGCCAGCAGCTCGGACAGGGACAATGAGCAGTTCTTC	TRBV3-1/TRBV3-2	TRBJ2-1	TRBD1	.
CASSESSYRDGTDTQYF	TGTGCCAGCAGTGAATCCTCCTACCGGGATGGTACAGATACGCAGTATTTT	TRBV25-1	TRBJ2-3	.	.
CASSLRGKAQPQHF	TGTGCCAGCAGCTTGAGAGGGAAGGCTCAGCCCCAGCATTTT	TRBV5-6	TRBJ1-5	.	.
CAISGTGGSYNEQFF	TGTGCCATCAGTGGGACAGGGGGCTCATACAATGAGCAGTTCTTC	TRBV10-3	TRBJ2-1	TRBD1	.
CASSPSAGDLQPQHF	TGTGCCAGCAGCCCCTCGGCAGGGGATCTTCAGCCCCAGCATTTT	TRBV7-2	TRBJ1-5	.	once
CASSVANPGELFF	TGTGCCAGCAGCGTAGCTAACCCCGGGGAGCTGTTTTTT	TRBV9	TRBJ2-2	.	.
CASSFGGANQPQHF	TGTGCCAGCAGTTTTGGGGGCGCCAATCAGCCCCAGCATTTT	TRBV27	TRBJ1-5	.	.
CASSAGSNQPQHF	TGTGCCAGTAGTGCGGGCAGCAATCAGCCCCAGCATTTT	TRBV19	TRBJ1-5	.	.
CASSAQPGTAIQISYNEQFF	TGTGCCAGCAGCGCACAACCCGGGACAGCGATACAAATTTCCTACAATGAGCAGTTCTTC	TRBV9	TRBJ2-1	TRBD1	once
CASSFPRSSYNSPLHF	TGTGCCAGCAGCTTCCCTAGGAGCTCCTATAATTCACCCCTCCACTTT	TRBV5-4	TRBJ1-6	.	.
CASSWTGRGTDTQYF	TGTGCCAGTAGTTGGACAGGGAGAGGCACAGATACGCAGTATTTT	TRBV19	TRBJ2-3	TRBD1	.
CASSYVLAGGLNEQFF	TGTGCCAGCAGTTACGTACTAGCGGGAGGCCTGAATGAGCAGTTCTTC	TRBV6-5	TRBJ2-1	TRBD2	.
CASSSRQGAWYEQYF	TGTGCCAGCAGTTCCCGACAGGGGGCATGGTACGAGCAGTACTTC	TRBV28	TRBJ2-7	TRBD1	.
CASSLTRGAREQYF	TGCGCCAGCAGCTTGACGCGGGGGGCCCGCGAGCAGTACTTC	TRBV5-1	TRBJ2-7	TRBD2	.
CATNFRTGINYGYTF	TGTGCCACCAACTTCCGGACAGGGATTAACTATGGCTACACCTTC	TRBV19	TRBJ1-2	TRBD1	.
CASSPTALASSYEQYF	TGTGCCAGCAGCCCCACAGCACTAGCGAGCTCCTACGAGCAGTACTTC	TRBV9	TRBJ2-7	TRBD2	.
CASSPTSGSTSEQFF	TGTGCCAGCAGCCCAACTAGCGGGAGCACTAGTGAGCAGTTCTTC	TRBV6-6	TRBJ2-1	TRBD2	few
CASRTSQETQYF	TGTGCCAGCAGAACTAGTCAAGAGACCCAGTACTTC	TRBV12-3/TRBV12-4	TRBJ2-5	.	.
CASSLLSGGTDTQYF	TGTGCCAGCAGCTTGTTGAGCGGCGGTACAGATACGCAGTATTTT	TRBV5-4	TRBJ2-3	.	.
CAWSLQGDNSPLHF	TGTGCCTGGAGCCTACAGGGGGATAATTCACCCCTCCACTTT	TRBV30	TRBJ1-6	TRBD1	.
CASSIVGGNTEAFF	TGTGCCAGTAGTATAGTTGGGGGCAACACTGAAGCTTTCTTT	TRBV19	TRBJ1-1	.	.
CASSTQQGDLEEKLFF	TGTGCCAGCAGCACCCAACAGGGGGATCTTGAAGAAAAACTGTTTTTT	TRBV21-1	TRBJ1-4	.	.
CASGPKIWPGLGSYEQYF	TGTGCTAGTGGTCCGAAAATTTGGCCGGGACTAGGGTCCTACGAGCAGTACTTC	TRBV12-5	TRBJ2-7	TRBD2	.
CASSLQPQVNYGYTF	TGTGCCAGCAGCCTCCAACCACAGGTTAACTATGGCTACACCTTC	TRBV4-2	TRBJ1-2	.	.
CASSQGYSNSNQPQHF	TGCGCCAGCAGCCAAGGGTATAGTAATAGCAATCAGCCCCAGCATTTT	TRBV4-1	TRBJ1-5	.	few
CASSMGSWNTEAFF	TGTGCCAGTAGTATGGGGAGCTGGAACACTGAAGCTTTCTTT	TRBV19	TRBJ1-1	.	.
CVVSPTEGRLYEQYF	TGTGTCGTATCTCCTACGGAAGGGAGGTTATACGAGCAGTACTTC	TRBV6-6	TRBJ2-7	.	.
CASSLGDRGNSPLHF	TGTGCCAGCAGCTTAGGGGACAGGGGTAATTCACCCCTCCACTTT	TRBV11-2	TRBJ1-6	TRBD1	once
CASSLAYWTGGETNYGYTF	TGTGCCAGCAGCTTAGCGTACTGGACAGGGGGTGAGACTAACTATGGCTACACCTTC	TRBV7-2	TRBJ1-2	TRBD1	once
CASSLTTRATHGYTF	TGTGCCAGCAGCTTAACCACTCGCGCTACCCATGGCTACACCTTC	TRBV7-9	TRBJ1-2	.	.
CASSLGAGPAGDSPLHF	TGTGCCAGCAGCTTAGGGGCAGGGCCGGCAGGTGATTCACCCCTCCACTTT	TRBV7-3	TRBJ1-6	.	.
CASSNDRGYGYTF	TGTGCCAGTAGCAATGACAGGGGATATGGCTACACCTTC	TRBV19	TRBJ1-2	TRBD1	.
CASSLGLAGGLGYEQYF	TGTGCCAGCAGCTTGGGACTAGCGGGAGGTCTTGGGTACGAGCAGTACTTC	TRBV28	TRBJ2-7	TRBD2	.
CATSRAGVQGYTF	TGTGCCACCAGCAGAGCGGGGGTCCAGGGCTACACCTTC	TRBV15	TRBJ1-2	.	.
CASSEGTVIYNEQFF	TGTGCCAGCAGTGAGGGGACAGTCATCTACAATGAGCAGTTCTTC	TRBV7-9	TRBJ2-1	TRBD1	.
CASSRDRPTNYGYTF	TGTGCCAGCAGCAGAGACAGGCCTACTAACTATGGCTACACCTTC	TRBV7-2	TRBJ1-2	.	.
CASSPGQGTVFWNTEAFF	.	TRBV6-2/TRBV6-3	TRBJ1-1	.	.
CSVTGGSYGYTF	TGCAGCGTTACAGGGGGCAGCTATGGCTACACCTTC	TRBV29-1	TRBJ1-2	TRBD1	.
CASSGQGTSYGYTF	TGTGCCAGCAGCGGACAGGGCACTTCCTATGGCTACACCTTC	TRBV6-5	TRBJ1-2	TRBD1	.
CASSQENSSPLHF	TGTGCCAGCAGCCAAGAGAACAGTTCACCCCTCCACTTT	TRBV4-2	TRBJ1-6	.	few
CASRRGGAGDEQFF	TGTGCCAGCAGACGCGGGGGGGCAGGGGATGAGCAGTTCTTC	TRBV2	TRBJ2-1	TRBD2	.
CASSTENQPQHF	TGTGCCAGCAGCACTGAAAATCAGCCCCAGCATTTT	TRBV7-9	TRBJ1-5	.	.
CASRTGQGDYGYTF	TGTGCCAGTAGGACGGGACAGGGGGACTATGGCTACACCTTC	TRBV19	TRBJ1-2	TRBD1	.
CASGRDRGREAFF	TGTGCCAGCGGCCGGGACAGGGGTAGAGAAGCTTTCTTT	TRBV2	TRBJ1-1	TRBD1	.
CASSRDRYQETQYF	TGCGCCAGCAGTCGTGACAGGTACCAAGAGACCCAGTACTTC	TRBV5-1	TRBJ2-5	.	.